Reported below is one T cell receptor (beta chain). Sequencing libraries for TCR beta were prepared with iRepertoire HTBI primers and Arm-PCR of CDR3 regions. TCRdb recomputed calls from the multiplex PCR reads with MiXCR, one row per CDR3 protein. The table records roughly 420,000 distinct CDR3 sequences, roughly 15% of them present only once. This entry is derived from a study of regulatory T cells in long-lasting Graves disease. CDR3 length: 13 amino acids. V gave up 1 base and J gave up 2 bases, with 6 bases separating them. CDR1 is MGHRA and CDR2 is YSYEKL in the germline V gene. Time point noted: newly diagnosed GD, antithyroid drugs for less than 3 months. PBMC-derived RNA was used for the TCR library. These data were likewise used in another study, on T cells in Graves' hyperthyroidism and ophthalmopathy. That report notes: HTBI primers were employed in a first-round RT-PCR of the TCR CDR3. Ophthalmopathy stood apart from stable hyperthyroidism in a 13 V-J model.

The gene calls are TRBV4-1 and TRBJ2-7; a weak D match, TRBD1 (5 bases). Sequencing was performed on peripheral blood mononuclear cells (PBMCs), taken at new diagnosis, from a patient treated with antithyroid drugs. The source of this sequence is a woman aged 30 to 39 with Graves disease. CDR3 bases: TGCGCCAGCAGCCAAGTACAGGCCTACGAGCAGTACTTC. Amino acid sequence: CASSQVQAYEQYF.